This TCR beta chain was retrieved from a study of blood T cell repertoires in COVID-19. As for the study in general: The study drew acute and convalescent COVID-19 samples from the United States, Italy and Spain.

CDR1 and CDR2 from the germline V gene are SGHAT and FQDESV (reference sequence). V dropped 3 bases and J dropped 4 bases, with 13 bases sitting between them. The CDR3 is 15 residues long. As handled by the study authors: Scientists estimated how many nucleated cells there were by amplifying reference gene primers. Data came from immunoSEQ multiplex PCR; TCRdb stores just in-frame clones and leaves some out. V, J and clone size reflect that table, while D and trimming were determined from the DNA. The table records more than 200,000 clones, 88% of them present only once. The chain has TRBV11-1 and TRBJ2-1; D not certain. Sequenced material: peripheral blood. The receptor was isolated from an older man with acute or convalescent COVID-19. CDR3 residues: CASSFNPESYNEQFF. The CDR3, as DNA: TGTGCCAGCAGCTTTAACCCGGAGTCATACAATGAGCAGTTCTTC. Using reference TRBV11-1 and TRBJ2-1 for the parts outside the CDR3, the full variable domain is EAEVAQSPRYKITEKSQAVAFWCDPISGHATLYWYRQILGQGPELLVQFQDESVVDDSQLPKDRFSAERLKGVDSTLKIQPAELGDSAMYLCASSFNPESYNEQFFGPGTRLTVL.